These 29 T cell receptor beta chains were all obtained from the same sample, sequenced in a study of read filtering for tumor transcriptome and immune sequencing. Molecular barcoded adaptors covering alpha/delta and beta/gamma chains were used on about 390 ng RNA. TCRdb processed the reads anew with MiXCR; each CDR3 protein has one entry. The repertoire has 40,000 or so distinct CDR3 sequences, approximately 15% of them found once; the top ten carry about 26%. The sequenced material came from a population of CD138-negative cells sorted from bone marrow. The source of these receptors is a donor older than 35 with multiple myeloma.

This clonotype was picked up many times. This rearrangement joins TRBV11-1 to TRBJ2-7; 9 nucleotides agree with TRBD1. The ends lost 2 bases at V and 4 bases at J; junction bases unmatched: 3. The V gene's germline CDR1 is SGHAT and CDR2 FQDESV (reference sequence). This CDR3 spans 14 amino acids. The CDR3 reads CASSLTGTGYEQYF. As DNA, the CDR3 is TGTGCCAGCAGCTTAACTGGGACAGGGTACGAGCAGTACTTC.

Comment on this clonotype: A read error is possible here, since a much larger clone lies one base away. The chain joins TRBV5-1 to TRBJ1-1; maybe TRBD1 (5 bases). The CDR3 totals 12 residues. Trimming removed 6 bases at V and 5 bases at J, with 11 bases between. The germline V gene has CDR1 SGHRS and CDR2 YFSETQ. CDR3: CASNFRDTEAFF. The CDR3, as DNA: TGCGCCAGCAACTTCAGGGATACTGAAGCTTTCTTT.

There are many counts of this clonotype. The chain recombines TRBV15 with TRBJ1-1, with D perhaps matching TRBD1 (6 bases). The CDR3 covers 17 residues. V was clipped by 0 bases and J by 4 bases, with 18 bases between them. Per the germline V gene, CDR1 is LNHNV and CDR2 is YYDKDF (reference sequence). CDR3 residues: CATSRDLLQTGTTEAFF. DNA of the CDR3: TGTGCCACCAGCAGAGATCTACTGCAAACAGGGACCACTGAAGCTTTCTTT.

Note on this clonotype: A much larger clone is a single base away; this may be a read error. The chain uses TRBV5-5 and TRBJ2-1, with 9 nucleotides matching TRBD1. The CDR3 length is 15 residues. Looked up from germline, CDR1 is SGHKS and CDR2 is YYEKEE (reference sequence). The CDR3 sequence is CAGSLADRGWNEQFF. Here the CDR3 DNA reads TGTGCCGGCAGCTTGGCGGACAGGGGCTGGAATGAGCAGTTCTTC. The complete variable domain, with remaining parts taken from reference TRBV5-5 and TRBJ2-1, reads DAGVTQSPTHLIKTRGQQVTLRCSPISGHKSVSWYQQVLGQGPQFIFQYYEKEERGRGNFPDRFSARQFPNYSSELNVNALLLGDSALYLCAGSLADRGWNEQFFGPGTRLTVL.

This clonotype was recorded many times. J is TRBJ1-2 and V is TRBV14, with 10 bases that match TRBD1. This CDR3 is 15 amino acids long. V trimming: 3 bases; J trimming: 7 bases; junction bases outside the gene matches: 8. The V gene's germline CDR1 is SGHDN and CDR2 FVKESK. DNA of the CDR3: TGTGCCAGCAGCCATCCCGGGACAGGGGCTTTTGGCTACACCTTC. Translating gives CASSHPGTGAFGYTF.

The chain recombines TRBV6-1 with TRBJ2-3; D gene ambiguous. The CDR3 runs to 15 residues. Trimming removed 9 bases at V and 4 bases at J, with 20 bases between. Germline V CDR1 and CDR2: MNHNS, SASEGT. CDR3 sequence reads: CASTDFFCVADTQYF. CDR3 nucleotides: TGTGCCAGTACGGATTTCTTCTGTGTCGCAGATACGCAGTATTTT.

This clonotype was found many times. The chain has TRBV6-1 and TRBJ1-5; no definite D call. Trimming pared 4 bases from V and 2 bases from J, leaving 12 bases between. Germline V lookup: CDR1 MNHNS, CDR2 SASEGT. This CDR3 has 15 amino acids. The CDR3 protein is CASSAAGLGNQPQHF. CDR3 coding DNA: TGTGCCAGCAGTGCCGCGGGCCTCGGCAATCAGCCCCAGCATTTT.

J is TRBJ2-3 and V is TRBV29-1; the D is unclear. There are 12 residues in the CDR3. Per germline, CDR1 SQVTM and CDR2 ANQGSEA. Trimming pared 4 bases from V and 0 bases from J, leaving 5 bases between. The CDR3: CSVAPSTDTQYF. The CDR3 DNA sequence: TGCAGCGTTGCCCCGAGCACAGATACGCAGTATTTT.

As concerns this clonotype: A much larger clonotype is one base distant, so this may be a read error. This chain connects TRBV27 to TRBJ2-2; the D gene is possibly TRBD2 (5 bases). Germline CDR1 MNHEY, CDR2 SMNVEV (reference sequence). This CDR3 is 14 amino acids long. V lost 5 bases and J lost 6, with 13 bases in between. For the CDR3, the DNA is TGTGCCAGCAGTATAGGACTCCTGCCCGGGGAGCTGTTTTTT. Its protein product is CASSIGLLPGELFF.

This clonotype was found many times. The chain employs TRBV20-1 and TRBJ2-7; D is possibly TRBD2 (6 bases). This CDR3 contains 15 residues. V lost 5 bases and J 0 bases, leaving 17 bases between the germline ends. Germline CDR1 reads DFQATT; CDR2 reads SNEGSKA (reference sequence). This CDR3 reads CSAPKFPGDSYEQYF. The CDR3 coding sequence is TGCAGTGCTCCAAAGTTCCCGGGAGACTCCTACGAGCAGTACTTC.

There are a few counts of this clonotype. Its ends do not fully match the called genes, so a read error is possible. The genes are TRBV5-1 and TRBJ2-1; D not certain. The CDR3 extends over 13 amino acids. Germline CDR1 SGHRS, CDR2 YFSETQ. The CDR3 region has the DNA TGCGCCGGCAGCTTGGCCCAAAACAATGAGCAGTTCTTC. Translated: CAGSLAQNNEQFF.

V gene TRBV7-3 combines with J gene TRBJ2-2, with TRBD2 matching 13 bases. The V gene end was trimmed by 5 bases and the J gene end by 6 bases; junction bases not matched to a gene: 3. CDR3 length: 15 residues. Germline V gene data show CDR1 as SGHTA and CDR2 as FQGTGA. Here the CDR3 reads CASSIGLAGAGELFF. The CDR3, as DNA: TGTGCCAGCAGCATCGGACTAGCGGGAGCCGGGGAGCTGTTTTTT.

This clonotype was observed at least ten times. This rearrangement joins TRBV20-1 to TRBJ2-2, with 8 positions matching TRBD2. There are 15 residues in the CDR3. Germline CDR1 is DFQATT and CDR2 is SNEGSKA (reference sequence). With 3 bases clipped from V and 5 bases from J, the junction kept 8 bases outside the gene matches. The CDR3 region is CSASVSRGRTGELFF. In nucleotides, the CDR3 is TGCAGTGCTAGCGTTTCTCGCGGGAGGACCGGGGAGCTGTTTTTT.

This clonotype has a count of ten or more. The CDR3 DNA follows: TGTGCCAGCAGTTACCCAGGGGGAGGCAATCAGCCCCAGCATTTT. It is translated as CASSYPGGGNQPQHF. This sequence joins TRBV28 and TRBJ1-5; 7 bases map to TRBD1. V shed 4 bases, J shed 2 bases, and the junction held 5 bases outside the gene matches. CDR1 is MDHEN, CDR2 SYDVKM, per germline. The CDR3 covers 15 residues.

This clonotype was detected many times. The chain is built from TRBV20-1 and TRBJ1-6; D perhaps matches TRBD1 (5 bases). The ends were cut back, 5 bases at V and 6 bases at J, with 8 bases in the middle. This CDR3 has 12 residues. Germline values: CDR1 DFQATT, CDR2 SNEGSKA (reference sequence). The chain's CDR3 is CSAPGINSPLHF. The CDR3 DNA sequence: TGCAGTGCTCCAGGGATTAATTCACCCCTCCACTTT.

This clonotype ranks as medium-sized (0.01 to 0.1%). CDR3 sequence: CSARAYGGGKRDTQYF. The CDR3 DNA reads as TGCAGTGCTAGGGCCTATGGTGGCGGGAAACGAGATACGCAGTATTTT. The gene calls are TRBV20-1 and TRBJ2-3, with D perhaps TRBD2 (6 bases). The V end was cut by 3 bases, the J end by 5 bases, with 21 bases between. The CDR3 has 16 residues. Germline V gene sequence: CDR1 DFQATT, CDR2 SNEGSKA (reference sequence).

With respect to this clonotype: Likely a read error: the CDR3 ends without its conserved phenylalanine or tryptophan. The chain has TRBV20-1 and TRBJ2-1; 9 bases agree with TRBD2. Germline V CDR1 and CDR2: DFQATT, SNEGSKA (reference sequence). V was clipped by 1 base and J by 2 bases; unmatched bases: 0. The CDR3 covers 14 residues. CDR3 in amino acids: CSARGTSAYNEQFL. The CDR3 nucleotides read TGCAGTGCTAGAGGGACTAGCGCCTACAATGAGCAGTTCCTC.

This clonotype was recorded many times. The gene calls are TRBV4-1 and TRBJ2-5, with D uncertain. Looked up from germline, CDR1 is MGHRA and CDR2 is YSYEKL. The CDR3 sequence is 14 residues long. V was clipped by 0 bases and J by 4 bases, with 9 bases between them. CDR3: CASSQEGRRETQYF. CDR3 DNA: TGCGCCAGCAGCCAAGAAGGAAGACGAGAGACCCAGTACTTC.

Comment on this clonotype: Given a much more abundant clone one base away, this may be a read error. Here the CDR3 omits its conserved ending phenylalanine or tryptophan, so a read error is the likely source. V usage is TRBV20-1 and J usage is TRBJ1-5; no clear D gene. The CDR3 consists of 13 residues. Germline CDR1 DFQATT, CDR2 SNEGSKA (reference sequence). The V end lost 6 bases, the J end lost 6 bases, and 15 bases lay between the germline ends. The CDR3 protein is CSADTAGGQPQHL. The CDR3 region has the DNA TGCAGTGCGGATACGGCGGGAGGTCAGCCCCAGCATCTT.

This clonotype showed up many times. The chain combines TRBV19 with TRBJ2-1, with TRBD1 matching over 9 bases. This CDR3 contains 18 residues. Germline lookup yields CDR1 LNHDA and CDR2 SQIVND (reference sequence). After removal of 5 bases from V and 3 bases from J, the junction contained 14 bases not matched to a gene. CDR3 amino acids: CASSPGTGRGRFYNEQFF. The DNA of the CDR3 is TGTGCCAGTAGTCCAGGGACAGGGAGAGGGCGGTTCTACAATGAGCAGTTCTTC.

The sample holds many counts of this clonotype. This rearrangement joins TRBV29-1 to TRBJ2-2, with TRBD2 identical over 7 bases. Germline-derived CDR1 and CDR2 are SQVTM and ANQGSEA. The length of the CDR3 is 16 residues. V was pared by 4 bases and J by 5 bases, with 13 bases of the junction left unmatched. DNA of the CDR3: TGCAGCGTTGTAGCGGGCGGCGGGAGTGGTACCGGGGAGCTGTTTTTT. This gives the protein CSVVAGGGSGTGELFF.

This clonotype was picked up many times. V is TRBV15 and J is TRBJ2-1; D not certain. Germline V gene data show CDR1 as LNHNV and CDR2 as YYDKDF (reference sequence). With 0 bases removed from V and 4 bases from J, the gap between germline ends came to 7 bases. The CDR3 runs 14 residues. The CDR3, as DNA: TGTGCCACCAGCAGAGATCGGATGTACAATGAGCAGTTCTTC. Translated, it gives CATSRDRMYNEQFF.

A remark on this clonotype: A much larger clone lies a single base off, so this may be a read error. The chain links TRBV5-6 to TRBJ2-7, with D perhaps TRBD2 (5 bases). Germline-derived CDR1 and CDR2 are SGHDT and YYEEEE. There are 12 residues in the CDR3. The CDR3 DNA sequence: TGTGCCAGCGGCTTCCCCAGCGGCGAGCAGTACTTC. It is translated as CASGFPSGEQYF.

For this clonotype: One junction end does not reproduce the germline sequence, and a read error may be involved. V is TRBV7-2 and J is TRBJ1-5; 12 nucleotides match TRBD1. The DNA end is more similar to TRBJ2-3, so the J call may be wrong. The CDR3 consists of 15 residues. Germline V gene sequence: CDR1 SGHTA, CDR2 FQGNSA. The CDR3: CASGLGTGGNQPQYF. The CDR3 coding sequence is TGTGCCAGCGGCTTAGGGACAGGGGGCAATCAGCCCCAGTATTTT.

This clonotype was recorded at least ten times. The rearrangement joins TRBV29-1 to TRBJ2-3; D not resolved. Germline CDR1 reads SQVTM; CDR2 reads ANQGSEA. This CDR3 comprises 12 residues. Trimming pared 6 bases from V and 1 base from J, leaving 8 bases between. Written as DNA, the CDR3 is TGCAGCGTCAGACGGGGCACAGATACGCAGTATTTT. Protein sequence: CSVRRGTDTQYF.

Comments on this clonotype: It is likely a read error: a sequence one base away is far more abundant. The chain couples TRBV2 to TRBJ2-2, with 8 bases lining up with TRBD2. V was clipped by 4 bases and J by 1 base; unmatched bases: 2. There are 15 residues in the CDR3. Looked up from germline, CDR1 is SNHLY and CDR2 is FYNNEI. The chain's CDR3 is CASSVAGGNTGELFF. The CDR3 coding sequence is TGTGCCAGCAGTGTCGCGGGAGGGAACACCGGGGAGCTGTTTTTT.

This clonotype occurred many times. V is TRBV5-5 and J is TRBJ2-2; 8 bases line up with TRBD1. Germline CDR1 is SGHKS and CDR2 is YYEKEE (reference sequence). V trimming: 2 bases; J trimming: 10 bases; junction bases outside the gene matches: 7. This CDR3 comprises 14 residues. CDR3 loop: CASSFPDRVAELFF. CDR3 DNA: TGTGCCAGCAGCTTCCCGGACAGGGTGGCGGAGCTGTTTTTT. The full variable domain, rest sourced from reference TRBV5-5 and TRBJ2-2, is DAGVTQSPTHLIKTRGQQVTLRCSPISGHKSVSWYQQVLGQGPQFIFQYYEKEERGRGNFPDRFSARQFPNYSSELNVNALLLGDSALYLCASSFPDRVAELFFGEGSRLTVL.

This clonotype was counted ten times or more. CDR3 DNA sequence: TGTGCCAGCTCCTCCGGGACAGGGAACTACGAGCAGTACTTC. This codes for CASSSGTGNYEQYF. The chain couples TRBV18 to TRBJ2-7; TRBD1 matches 9 bases. V lost 6 bases, J lost 3 bases, and 6 bases stayed unmatched. Germline loops: CDR1 KGHSH, CDR2 LQKENI. The CDR3 is 14 residues long.

A note on this clonotype: It differs at one base from a far larger clone, so likely a read error. The chain uses TRBV6-1 and TRBJ2-1; 10 bases align to TRBD1. The CDR3 is made up of 14 amino acids. From germline, CDR1 is MNHNS and CDR2 SASEGT. Losses at the gene ends were 7 bases for V and 7 bases for J; bases not matched to a gene: 7. The chain's CDR3 is CASIRTGGENEQFF. DNA of the CDR3: TGTGCCAGCATACGGACAGGGGGTGAGAATGAGCAGTTCTTC.